Following are 25 T cell receptor beta chains from one sample sequenced in a study of blood T cell repertoires in COVID-19. Data came from immunoSEQ multiplex PCR; TCRdb stores just in-frame clones and leaves some out. The sample contains 90,000 to 120,000 clones, 80% to 90% of which appear only once. Source material: PBMCs or T cells enriched from blood (not recorded which). All receptors come from a woman in her forties or fifties who had recovered from COVID-19.

This chain connects TRBV2 to TRBJ1-5; tentatively, D is TRBD1 (5 bases). Trimming left V 4 bases short and J 3 bases short, with 16 bases between. Germline CDR1 SNHLY, CDR2 FYNNEI. The CDR3 extends over 16 amino acids. The CDR3 DNA is TGTGCCAGCAGTGGAAGGGCAGGGCTAATCAATCAGCCCCAGCATTTT. This codes for CASSGRAGLINQPQHF.

The chain joins TRBV28 to TRBJ1-2, with D unresolved. From germline, CDR1 is MDHEN and CDR2 SYDVKM. Trimming shortened V by 4 bases and J by 3 bases, and 6 bases separated the two germline ends. This CDR3 contains 12 residues. The CDR3 nucleotides are TGTGCCAGCAGTTACGGGGACTATGGCTACACCTTC. Encoded protein: CASSYGDYGYTF.

The chain joins TRBV28 to TRBJ1-1, with D unclear. The CDR3 covers 15 residues. Germline CDR1 reads MDHEN; CDR2 reads SYDVKM. Trimming pared 6 bases from V and 1 base from J, leaving 15 bases between. The CDR3 region has the DNA TGTGCCAGCAGCCCCACGGGTGGCTCGAACACTGAAGCTTTCTTT. Translation: CASSPTGGSNTEAFF.

The V gene is TRBV28, the J gene TRBJ1-6; D uncertain. With 5 bases removed from V and 6 bases from J, the gap between germline ends came to 20 bases. CDR3 length equals 17 residues. Germline V gene lookup returns CDR1 MDHEN and CDR2 SYDVKM. CDR3 sequence (DNA): TGTGCCAGCAGTAAGATGGTCAGAGCGGGCGCTAATTCACCCCTCCACTTT. Residues: CASSKMVRAGANSPLHF.

This chain joins TRBV13 and TRBJ1-1, with a possible D match to TRBD1 (6 bases). Looked up from germline, CDR1 is PRHDT and CDR2 is FYEKMQ (reference sequence). This CDR3 contains 13 residues. Trimming stripped 4 bases from V and 4 bases from J, with 10 bases between. CDR3 amino acids: CASSSYRATEAFF. CDR3 coding DNA: TGTGCCAGCAGCTCCTACAGGGCCACTGAAGCTTTCTTT.

This sequence joins TRBV11-2 and TRBJ1-5; D possibly corresponds to TRBD1 (5 bases). Trimming took 6 bases from V and 5 from J, leaving 11 bases between them. Germline CDR1 reads SGHAT; CDR2 reads FQNNGV. The CDR3 length is 13 residues. The DNA of the CDR3 is TGTGCCAGCAGTATGACGGGGGATCAGCCCCAGCATTTT. This sequence encodes CASSMTGDQPQHF.

The chain couples TRBV29-1 to TRBJ1-6; a weak D match, TRBD1 (5 bases). Trimming left V 4 bases short and J 6 bases short, with 10 bases between. The CDR3 runs 13 residues. Germline V gene sequence: CDR1 SQVTM, CDR2 ANQGSEA. CDR3 region: CSVGQGSNSPLHF. CDR3 in DNA: TGCAGCGTTGGTCAGGGTAGTAATTCACCCCTCCACTTT. Combining the CDR3 with reference TRBV29-1 and TRBJ1-6 gives the whole variable domain SAVISQKPSRDICQRGTSLTIQCQVDSQVTMMFWYRQQPGQSLTLIATANQGSEATYESGFVIDKFPISRPNLTFSTLTVSNMSPEDSSIYLCSVGQGSNSPLHFGNGTRLTVT.

This chain joins TRBV6-5 and TRBJ2-7; weak D call: TRBD1 (6 bases). There are 15 residues in the CDR3. The germline gives CDR1 MNHEY, CDR2 SVGAGI. V lost 5 bases and J lost 1, with 15 bases in between. This CDR3 is CASSITGFGSYEQYF. In DNA, the CDR3 is TGTGCCAGCAGTATAACAGGGTTTGGATCCTACGAGCAGTACTTC.

The rearrangement joins TRBV3-1 (or the pseudogene TRBV3-2) to TRBJ2-7; D is unclear. Germline loops: CDR1 LGHDT, CDR2 YNNKEL (reference sequence). V was pared by 1 base and J by 0 bases, with 13 bases between. This CDR3 has 16 amino acids. The CDR3 loop reads CASSQGRNKFSYEQYF. As DNA, the CDR3 is TGTGCCAGCAGCCAAGGGCGGAATAAATTCTCCTACGAGCAGTACTTC.

J is TRBJ2-3 and V is TRBV25-1; TRBD1 is a possible D gene (5 bases). This CDR3 region has 15 residues. Trimming left V 10 bases short and J 2 bases short, with 19 bases between. Germline V gene data show CDR1 as MGHDK and CDR2 as SYGVNS. In DNA, the CDR3 is TGTGCCAACATAAGCCACAGGATTGACACAGATACGCAGTATTTT. It yields the protein CANISHRIDTDTQYF.

This clone was recorded a few times. The chain employs TRBV30 and TRBJ2-2; D may be TRBD1 (5 bases). CDR3 length: 14 amino acids. Germline V lookup: CDR1 GTSNPN, CDR2 SVGIG (reference sequence). Trimming shortened V by 2 bases and J by 2 bases, and 9 bases separated the two germline ends. The chain's CDR3 is CAWSKGSNTGELFF. In DNA, the CDR3 is TGTGCCTGGAGTAAGGGGTCCAACACCGGGGAGCTGTTTTTT. Complete variable domain (other parts from reference TRBV30 and TRBJ2-2): SQTIHQWPATLVQPVGSPLSLECTVEGTSNPNLYWYRQAAGRGLQLLFYSVGIGQISSEVPQNLSASRPQDRQFILSSKKLLLSDSGFYLCAWSKGSNTGELFFGEGSRLTVL.

This clone was seen a few times. This chain joins TRBV6-4 and TRBJ1-2, with D hard to call. With 0 bases removed from V and 5 bases from J, the gap between germline ends came to 10 bases. The germline V gene encodes CDR1 MRHNA and CDR2 SNTAGT. The CDR3 covers 14 residues. In nucleotides, the CDR3 is TGTGCCAGCAGTGACTCTTCTGAGAGTTATGGCTACACCTTC. It is translated as CASSDSSESYGYTF.

The V call is TRBV27, the J call TRBJ2-1; D might be TRBD1 (5 bases). The CDR3 runs to 19 residues. Per the germline V gene, CDR1 is MNHEY and CDR2 is SMNVEV (reference sequence). V lost 3 bases and J lost 5, with 26 bases in between. The CDR3 loop reads CASSFQFWGVATINNEQFF. The CDR3 DNA reads as TGTGCCAGCAGTTTTCAGTTTTGGGGCGTAGCCACCATAAACAATGAGCAGTTCTTC.

The V and J genes are TRBV29-1 and TRBJ2-3; 7 nucleotides match TRBD2. This CDR3 spans 12 amino acids. Germline CDR1 is SQVTM and CDR2 is ANQGSEA. Germline trimming cut 6 bases from V and 4 bases from J; bases unmatched to any gene: 4. The CDR3 DNA reads TGCAGCGTGGGAGGGGCCCCAGATACGCAGTATTTT. It specifies CSVGGAPDTQYF.

The chain couples TRBV9 to TRBJ2-6, with D hard to call. The CDR3 runs 15 residues. Germline V gene lookup returns CDR1 SGDLS and CDR2 YYNGEE. The ends were cut back, 5 bases at V and 0 bases at J, with 9 bases in the middle. For the CDR3, the DNA is TGTGCCAGCAGTCAAGCTACCTCTGGGGCCAACGTCCTGACTTTC. It is translated as CASSQATSGANVLTF.

The chain recombines TRBV28 with TRBJ1-1, with D perhaps TRBD1 (5 bases). The V and J ends lost 7 bases and 7 bases respectively, with 22 bases between them. Per the germline V gene, CDR1 is MDHEN and CDR2 is SYDVKM. The CDR3 contains 15 residues. CDR3 DNA sequence: TGTGCCAGCACCCCCACCGGCGCAGGGATGGTTGAAGCTTTCTTT. It specifies CASTPTGAGMVEAFF.

The chain combines TRBV6-5 with TRBJ2-7; tentative D call: TRBD1 (5 bases). V gave up 6 bases and J gave up 6 bases, with 12 bases separating them. Germline V gene lookup returns CDR1 MNHEY and CDR2 SVGAGI. The CDR3 is 12 residues long. The CDR3 nucleotides read TGTGCCAGCAGCCTGACAGAACGCGAGCAGTACTTC. Protein: CASSLTEREQYF.

This clone was found once. V usage is TRBV7-6 and J usage is TRBJ2-3, with 7 bases identical to TRBD2. Germline V gene sequence: CDR1 SGHVS, CDR2 FNYEAQ. The CDR3 runs 16 residues. V dropped 4 bases and J dropped 1; count of bases not matched to a gene: 8. CDR3: CASSSWGGGGTDTQYF. CDR3 nucleotide sequence: TGTGCCAGCAGCTCCTGGGGGGGAGGGGGCACAGATACGCAGTATTTT.

CDR3 in DNA: TGTGCCAGCAGCACAGGACAGGGTTACGAGCAGTACTTC. This codes for CASSTGQGYEQYF. The chain has TRBV7-9 and TRBJ2-7; 8 bases are a match to TRBD1. Germline loops: CDR1 SEHNR, CDR2 FQNEAQ (reference sequence). J was trimmed by 4 bases and V by 5 bases; bases with no gene match: 4. This CDR3 is built from 13 residues. Full variable domain (rest looked up from reference TRBV7-9 and TRBJ2-7): DTGVSQNPRHKITKRGQNVTFRCDPISEHNRLYWYRQTLGQGPEFLTYFQNEAQLEKSRLLSDRFSAERPKGSFSTLEIQRTEQGDSAMYLCASSTGQGYEQYFGPGTRLTVT.

The chain couples TRBV24-1 to TRBJ2-5; D gene ambiguous. V gave up 5 bases and J gave up 0 bases, with 6 bases separating them. There are 13 residues in the CDR3. Germline values: CDR1 KGHDR, CDR2 SFDVKD. CDR3 in DNA: TGTGCCACCAGTGCGACAAACCAAGAGACCCAGTACTTC. It encodes CATSATNQETQYF.

The genes are TRBV10-3 and TRBJ2-2; possible D gene TRBD1, 6 bases. The germline V gene has CDR1 ENHRY and CDR2 SYGVKD. Between the trimmed V and J ends, which lost 4 bases and 0 bases, there was a span of 15 bases. The CDR3 runs to 17 residues. The CDR3 region has the DNA TGTGCCATCAGTGTTTGGGGGACACAAACGAACACCGGGGAGCTGTTTTTT. Encoded protein: CAISVWGTQTNTGELFF.

The chain couples TRBV5-8 to TRBJ2-2; D perhaps matches TRBD1 (5 bases). The CDR3 loop spans 14 amino acids. Germline-derived CDR1 and CDR2 are SGHTS and YDEGEE. The V end lost 0 bases, the J end lost 5 bases, and 8 bases lay between the germline ends. CDR3 in amino acids: CASSLVQGTGELFF. The CDR3 DNA follows: TGTGCCAGCAGCTTGGTTCAGGGAACCGGGGAGCTGTTTTTT.

The V and J genes are TRBV16 and TRBJ2-1; 9 positions match TRBD2. V trimming: 1 base; J trimming: 5 bases; junction bases outside the gene matches: 6. Germline V gives CDR1 KGHSY, CDR2 FQNENV. The CDR3 sequence is 16 residues long. CDR3 in DNA: TGTGCCAGCAGCCAATTTCGACTAGCGGTGGACAATGAGCAGTTCTTC. This codes for CASSQFRLAVDNEQFF.

V usage is TRBV20-1 and J usage is TRBJ2-7, with 13 bases fitting TRBD2. The CDR3 is 16 residues long. The germline gives CDR1 DFQATT, CDR2 SNEGSKA (reference sequence). The junction had 11 bases not matched to a gene; V was cut back by 3 bases and J by 6 bases. CDR3 sequence: CSASILAGGLGREQYF. CDR3 in DNA: TGCAGTGCTAGTATACTAGCGGGGGGGCTGGGCCGCGAGCAGTACTTC.

This clone occurred a few times. V gene TRBV28 combines with J gene TRBJ1-1; the D gene is possibly TRBD1 (6 bases). The CDR3 has 17 residues. V was clipped by 6 bases and J by 4 bases, with 24 bases between them. Germline CDR1 reads MDHEN; CDR2 reads SYDVKM. The CDR3 here is CASSPIGRGQSSTEAFF. Written as DNA, the CDR3 is TGTGCCAGCAGCCCCATTGGGAGAGGACAGTCGAGCACTGAAGCTTTCTTT.